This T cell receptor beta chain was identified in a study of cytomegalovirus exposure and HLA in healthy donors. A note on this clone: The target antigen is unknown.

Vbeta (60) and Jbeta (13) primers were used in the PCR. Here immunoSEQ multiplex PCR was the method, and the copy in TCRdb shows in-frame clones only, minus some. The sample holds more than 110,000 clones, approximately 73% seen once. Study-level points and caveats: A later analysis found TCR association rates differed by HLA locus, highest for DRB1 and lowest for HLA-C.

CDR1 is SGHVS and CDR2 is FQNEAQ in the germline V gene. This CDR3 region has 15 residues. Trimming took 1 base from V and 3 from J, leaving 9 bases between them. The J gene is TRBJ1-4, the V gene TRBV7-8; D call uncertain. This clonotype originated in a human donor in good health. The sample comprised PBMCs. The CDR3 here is CASSLVVAANEKLFF. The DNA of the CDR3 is TGTGCCAGCAGCTTAGTAGTAGCCGCTAATGAAAAACTGTTTTTT. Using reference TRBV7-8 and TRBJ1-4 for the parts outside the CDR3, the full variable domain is GAGVSQSPRYKVAKRGQDVALRCDPISGHVSLFWYQQALGQGPEFLTYFQNEAQLDKSGLPSDRFFAERPEGSVSTLKIQRTQQEDSAVYLCASSLVVAANEKLFFGSGTQLSVL.